These 27 T cell receptor beta chains originate from one sample sequenced in a study of tumor and adjacent non-tumor tissue in lung cancer (dated by TCRdb to the late 2010s). Library prep was done by multiplex PCR. TCRdb shows the sequencer as Illumina HiSeq 2500. TCRbeta libraries were constructed through three rounds of nested PCR with primers (Table S4) according to protocols adapted from ARM-PCR. TCRdb redid the processing of the public reads, applying fastp at Q25 and MiXCR, and retained in-frame beta chains. Records with the same CDR3 protein are collapsed into one entry carrying the most frequent genes and DNA. Counted in this sample were around 50,000 distinct CDR3 sequences; 64% of them appeared once. The ten largest make up roughly 30% of the sample. RNA was isolated from bulk, unsorted tissue, and RNA quality was assessed with a NanoDrop ND-1000 and an Agilent 2100. The normal lung samples consisted of distant non-tumor tissue collected more than 3 cm from the tumor edge.

The specimen sequenced was distant non-tumor lung tissue. All receptors come from a woman in her 70s with non-small cell lung cancer.

Comments on this clonotype: Because it lacks the conserved phenylalanine or tryptophan at the end, this CDR3 is likely a read error. The DNA is omitted, as the CDR3 cannot be located on it reliably, and the CDR3 follows TCRdb's listing. The rearrangement joins TRBV11-1 to TRBJ2-7; the D segment call TRBD1 is taken from the table without a DNA check. The CDR3 length is 14 residues, termini included. Germline assignment: CDR1 SGHAT and CDR2 FQDESV (reference sequence). The CDR3 is CASSLEADRYEQHL.

Ten or more counts support this clonotype. The rearrangement joins TRBV30 to TRBJ1-2; D gene ambiguous. This CDR3 has 14 residues. CDR1 is GTSNPN and CDR2 is SVGIG in the germline V gene (reference sequence). Trimming stripped 8 bases from V and 0 bases from J, with 16 bases between. The CDR3 coding sequence is TGTGCCGGCCCGCAGAGGGCGGCTAACTATGGCTACACCTTC. This encodes CAGPQRAANYGYTF.

A word on this clonotype: Relative to the germline gene, one junction end is altered; a read error may explain this. The chain recombines TRBV6-5 with TRBJ2-7, with a tentative D call TRBD2 (6 bases). Germline CDR1 is MNHEY and CDR2 is SVGAGI. CDR3 length equals 13 residues. The CDR3 sequence: CASSYYPPGEPYF. For the CDR3, the DNA is TGTGCCAGCAGTTACTATCCCCCGGGGGAGCCGTACTTC.

In its sample, this clonotype was seen a few times. An end of the junction differs from the germline gene, which may be a read error. J is TRBJ2-1 and V is TRBV11-3; possibly TRBD1 for D (8 bases). CDR3 length: 16 amino acids. Germline loops: CDR1 SGHNT, CDR2 YENEEA. CDR3 in amino acids: CASILGYRGGHNEQFF. As DNA, the CDR3 is TGTGCCAGCATCTTAGGGTACAGGGGGGGCCACAATGAGCAGTTCTTC.

With respect to this clonotype: This may come from a read error, since a much larger clone is one base off. The rearrangement links TRBV20-1 to TRBJ2-1; D may be TRBD1 or TRBD2 (7 bases each). Germline assignment: CDR1 DFQATT and CDR2 SNEGSKA (reference sequence). The CDR3 is 18 amino acids. V was pared by 6 bases and J by 0 bases, with 24 bases between. The CDR3 DNA reads as TGCAGTGCCAGGGGGGGTGGCAGGCTAGCGGCCTCCTACAATGAGCAGTTCTTC. Translated: CSARGGGRLAASYNEQFF.

The sample holds a few counts of this clonotype. V and J are TRBV5-1 and TRBJ2-1, with a weak D call TRBD2 (6 bases). This CDR3 spans 12 amino acids. Looked up from germline, CDR1 is SGHRS and CDR2 is YFSETQ. Trimming removed 4 bases from V and 10 bases from J, with 12 bases in between. CDR3 sequence (DNA): TGCGCCAGCAGCGCCGGACTATCCGAGCAGTTCTTC. This sequence encodes CASSAGLSEQFF.

The J gene is TRBJ1-5, the V gene TRBV20-1, with D hard to call. Trimming stripped 1 base from V and 6 bases from J, with 13 bases between. From germline, CDR1 is DFQATT and CDR2 SNEGSKA (reference sequence). The CDR3 contains 14 residues. This CDR3 is CSARGQSWGQPQHF. The CDR3, as DNA: TGCAGTGCTAGAGGCCAATCGTGGGGTCAGCCCCAGCATTTT.

This clonotype was seen ten or more times. This chain joins TRBV2 and TRBJ2-7; 13 bases match TRBD2. Germline CDR1 SNHLY, CDR2 FYNNEI. The CDR3 contains 14 residues. The junction had 5 bases not matched to a gene; V was cut back by 6 bases and J by 6 bases. CDR3 amino acids: CASRSGTSGTEQYF. The DNA of the CDR3 is TGTGCCAGCAGGTCGGGGACTAGCGGGACCGAGCAGTACTTC.

The rearrangement joins TRBV5-1 to TRBJ2-3, with D unresolved. Germline CDR1 reads SGHRS; CDR2 reads YFSETQ. V was pared by 2 bases and J by 2 bases, with 12 bases between. This CDR3 is 15 amino acids long. The CDR3 DNA follows: TGCGCCAGCAGCTTAAACACAGCCGACACAGATACGCAGTATTTT. Its translation: CASSLNTADTDTQYF.

The chain recombines TRBV6-5 with TRBJ2-5, with TRBD2 identical over 7 bases. The V gene's germline CDR1 is MNHEY and CDR2 SVGAGI. Trimming took 5 bases from V and 11 from J; bases not matched to a gene: 8. The CDR3 sequence is 12 residues long. The CDR3 DNA reads as TGTGCCAGCAGTACGCCGGGAGGATCGCAGTACTTC. As protein: CASSTPGGSQYF.

Worth noting for this clonotype: The junction departs from germline at one end; a sequencing error may be responsible. The chain combines TRBV7-3 with TRBJ2-7; D gene ambiguous. This CDR3 is 15 amino acids long. Germline V gives CDR1 SGHTA, CDR2 FQGTGA. As DNA, the CDR3 is TGTGCCAGCAGCCCCCATGGTGGCGGCTCCTACGAACAGTACTTC. It translates to CASSPHGGGSYEQYF.

Of note for this clonotype: Compared with germline, one end of the junction differs, possibly owing to a read error. V usage is TRBV7-9 and J usage is TRBJ2-2; 7 positions agree with TRBD2. Germline values: CDR1 SEHNR, CDR2 FQNEAQ (reference sequence). The CDR3 length is 15 residues. The CDR3 bases are TGCGTCAGCATCGATGCGGGAGAAGGGACCGGGGAGCTGTTTTTT. Amino acids: CVSIDAGEGTGELFF.

This clonotype was detected many times. V and J are TRBV29-1 and TRBJ2-1, with 10 positions matching TRBD2. The CDR3 spans 15 residues. The germline CDR1 and CDR2 sequences are SQVTM and ANQGSEA. V was pared by 2 bases and J by 8 bases, with 9 bases of the junction left unmatched. The CDR3 region is CSVEFTSGIPHEQFF. Here the CDR3 DNA reads TGCAGCGTTGAATTTACTAGCGGGATACCCCATGAGCAGTTCTTC.

Regarding this clonotype: The junction shows a germline mismatch at one end, possibly a read error. The rearrangement links TRBV7-9 to TRBJ1-2; TRBD1 matches at 8 bases. Germline V lookup: CDR1 SEHNR, CDR2 FQNEAQ (reference sequence). There are 14 residues in the CDR3. CDR3 coding DNA: TGTGTCAGCAGCACGGGACAGGACTTCTATGGCTACACCTTT. Translated: CVSSTGQDFYGYTF.

The chain carries TRBV12-3 or TRBV12-4 and TRBJ1-5; 7 bases are a match to TRBD1. CDR3 length equals 13 residues. CDR3 sequence: CVISLTGFQPQHF. CDR3 DNA sequence: TGTGTCATCAGCTTGACAGGGTTTCAGCCCCAGCATTTT.

A word on this clonotype: A junction boundary mismatches the germline segment, possibly from a read error. The V and J genes are TRBV6-9 and TRBJ2-7; TRBD2 matches 7 bases. CDR1 is MNHGY and CDR2 is SVAAGI in the germline V gene. The CDR3 contains 13 residues. The CDR3 nucleotides read TGCGCCAGAAAAGCGGGGAGCTCCTACGAGCAGTACTTC. It translates to CARKAGSSYEQYF.

This clonotype appeared a single time. This chain connects TRBV23-1 to TRBJ2-2; TRBD2 is a possible D gene (5 bases). TRBV23-1 falls under the ORF class, with uncertain function. CDR3 length equals 17 residues. Trimming took 0 bases from V and 1 from J, leaving 12 bases between them. This CDR3 reads CASSQSPPSQNTGELFF. CDR3 nucleotides: TGCGCCAGCAGTCAATCGCCCCCTAGCCAGAACACCGGGGAGCTGTTTTTT.

In regard to this clonotype: The germline gene is not matched at one end of the junction; a read error may be the cause. The chain is built from TRBV12-3 or TRBV12-4 and TRBJ1-3; the D gene is possibly TRBD1 (6 bases). The CDR3 sequence is 14 residues long. The CDR3 nucleotides are TGTACCAGCAGTGATGGACAGCTTGGAAACACCATATATTTT. As protein: CTSSDGQLGNTIYF.

Details on this clonotype: The junction departs from germline at one end; a sequencing error may be responsible. The rearrangement links TRBV4-1 to TRBJ1-5; D gene ambiguous. CDR1 and CDR2 from the germline V gene are MGHRA and YSYEKL. The length of the CDR3 is 15 residues. The CDR3 is CASSQGSSFNQPQHF. The CDR3 DNA is TGCGCCAGCAGCCAAGGTTCCAGCTTCAATCAGCCTCAGCATTTT.

Of note for this clonotype: Likely a read error: the CDR3 ends without its conserved phenylalanine or tryptophan. The chain uses TRBV29-1 and TRBJ2-5; D ambiguous. Germline V CDR1 and CDR2: SQVTM, ANQGSEA. The CDR3 is 11 residues long. The CDR3 DNA sequence: TGCAGTTGTGGGATCGGTGGGACCCAGTACGTC. It codes for CSCGIGGTQYV.

CDR3 in amino acids: CSVNWADSSSLGNTIYF. The CDR3 DNA follows: TGCAGCGTTAATTGGGCCGACAGCTCCTCCCTTGGAAACACCATATATTTT. V gene TRBV29-1 combines with J gene TRBJ1-3; maybe TRBD1 (5 bases). Trimming removed 5 bases at V and 3 bases at J, with 23 bases between. This CDR3 contains 17 residues. From germline, CDR1 is SQVTM and CDR2 ANQGSEA.

This chain connects TRBV6-5 to TRBJ2-7; TRBD1 agrees at 11 bases. The CDR3 has 16 amino acids. J was trimmed by 4 bases and V by 7 bases; bases with no gene match: 12. Germline V lookup: CDR1 MNHEY, CDR2 SVGAGI. The CDR3 is CASNTGTGGGNYEQYF. DNA for the CDR3: TGTGCCAGCAATACAGGGACAGGGGGTGGCAATTACGAGCAGTACTTC.

Note on this clonotype: Because the CDR3 is missing its conserved closing phenylalanine or tryptophan, this is likely a read error. The J gene is TRBJ2-7, the V gene TRBV28, with D perhaps matching TRBD2 (5 bases). The CDR3 covers 12 residues. Germline V gene data show CDR1 as MDHEN and CDR2 as SYDVKM. The germline V and J ends were trimmed by 7 bases and 0 bases, with 7 bases remaining between them. The CDR3 DNA sequence: TGTGCCAGCAACGGGGACTCCTACGAGCAGTACTTA. Encoded protein: CASNGDSYEQYL.

As concerns this clonotype: At one end the junction does not follow the germline gene, possibly because of a read error. The chain joins TRBV6-5 to TRBJ1-5; D remains unclear. In germline, CDR1 is MNHEY, CDR2 SVGAGI. The CDR3 totals 13 residues. CDR3 bases: TGTGCCAGCAATTACCTGAGCCGAGGGCTCCAGCATTTT. This encodes CASNYLSRGLQHF.

Notes on this clonotype: One end of the junction is discordant with germline, which a read error may explain. This chain links TRBV6-5 with TRBJ2-5; D is possibly TRBD2 (6 bases). The germline gives CDR1 MNHEY, CDR2 SVGAGI. This CDR3 has 16 amino acids. The CDR3 DNA follows: TGTACCAGCAGTAACCCCTCGGGAGAAGGAAAAGGGGCCCAGTACTTC. Protein: CTSSNPSGEGKGAQYF.

This chain connects TRBV11-1 to TRBJ2-1; D is unresolved. V lost 0 bases and J lost 8, with 17 bases in between. Germline V gene data show CDR1 as SGHAT and CDR2 as FQDESV (reference sequence). There are 16 residues in the CDR3. The DNA for the CDR3 is TGTGCCAGCAGCTTAGCCCTAGTGGGTCTGTACGATGAGCAGTTCTTC. As protein: CASSLALVGLYDEQFF.

Regarding this clonotype: At one end, the junction sequence differs from germline, possibly due to a read error. The V call is TRBV29-1, the J call TRBJ2-3; 9 bases are a match to TRBD2. The CDR3 totals 14 residues. In germline, CDR1 is SQVTM, CDR2 ANQGSEA. CDR3 sequence: CSVDPSGIWDTQYF. CDR3 DNA: TGCAGCGTTGACCCTAGCGGGATTTGGGATACACAGTATTTT.